Described below is a single TCR beta chain sequence and its context. The antigen remains unidentified. The data derive from a study of response to subunit inactivated influenza vaccine. TCRdb reprocessed the RT-PCR reads via MiXCR and lists one record per CDR3 protein. The table includes hundreds of thousands of distinct CDR3 sequences, about 7.6% detected once. Overall study findings and caveats: Authors suggested few new T cells are recruited by each seasonal influenza vaccination.

The source of this sequence is a man between 45 and 75 years old who received an inactivated influenza vaccine. The sequences come from PBMCs from blood, collected less than 30 months after vaccination.

Here the CDR3 reads CASSHYAGDGGYGYTF. For the CDR3, the DNA is TGTGCCAGCAGCCATTATGCGGGGGACGGTGGCTATGGCTACACCTTC. The chain recombines TRBV3-1 with TRBJ1-2; a possible D gene is TRBD1 (5 bases). V was trimmed by 3 bases and J by 4 bases, leaving 18 bases between them. Per germline, CDR1 LGHDT and CDR2 YNNKEL (reference sequence). The CDR3 extends over 16 amino acids.